Described below is a single TCR beta chain sequence and its context. CDR3 length: 19 residues. Looked up from germline, CDR1 is LGHNA and CDR2 is YNFKEQ. J was trimmed by 7 bases and V by 0 bases; bases with no gene match: 21. A single record per CDR3 protein comes from TCRdb applying MiXCR to the RT-PCR reads. The sample has about 700,000 distinct CDR3 sequences, 14% seen once. These data belong to a study of response to subunit inactivated influenza vaccine. The specimen comprised PBMCs from blood, sampled about 14 days before vaccination. The receptor was isolated from a man aged 45 to 65 who received an inactivated influenza vaccine. The chain joins TRBV4-2 to TRBJ2-7, with 7 bases that match TRBD2. The CDR3 protein is CASSQDHIRSSGDRWEQYF. CDR3 nucleotides: TGTGCCAGCAGCCAAGATCATATCCGGTCTAGCGGAGACCGTTGGGAGCAGTACTTC.